The 30 T cell receptor beta chains in this list originate from one sample, sequenced in a study of T-cell memory formation after mild COVID-19. Each CDR3 protein is one row after TCRdb ran MiXCR on the 5' RACE reads. The sample carries roughly 510,000 distinct CDR3 sequences, around a sixth recorded once. Sequencing input: PBMCs or a T cell subset sorted from them (not recorded which). These receptor sequences come from an adult woman who had mild COVID-19 (a few samples of this study predate the infection). Cell type and time point are not known.

The chain carries TRBV7-9 and TRBJ1-1; no reliable D call. Per the germline V gene, CDR1 is SEHNR and CDR2 is FQNEAQ (reference sequence). This CDR3 has 12 residues. The germline V and J ends were trimmed by 5 bases and 8 bases, with 12 bases remaining between them. The DNA of the CDR3 is TGTGCCAGCAGCCGATCTCCGTTAGAAGCTTTCTTT. Translated: CASSRSPLEAFF.

The V gene is TRBV3-1, the J gene TRBJ2-2; possible D gene TRBD1, 6 bases. Germline CDR1 LGHDT, CDR2 YNNKEL (reference sequence). V lost 7 bases and J 1 base, leaving 10 bases between the germline ends. The CDR3 sequence is 14 residues long. The CDR3 nucleotides read TGTGCCAGCACCGCGACAGGGAACACCGGGGAGCTGTTTTTT. Translating gives CASTATGNTGELFF. The whole variable domain, filled in from reference TRBV3-1 and TRBJ2-2, reads DTAVSQTPKYLVTQMGNDKSIKCEQNLGHDTMYWYKQDSKKFLKIMFSYNNKELIINETVPNRFSPKSPDKAHLNLHINSLELGDSAVYFCASTATGNTGELFFGEGSRLTVL.

The V and J genes are TRBV20-1 and TRBJ2-7; D call uncertain. Germline-derived CDR1 and CDR2 are DFQATT and SNEGSKA (reference sequence). V was cut by 3 bases and J by 4 bases, with 10 bases left in between. The CDR3 is made up of 12 amino acids. CDR3 loop: CSASEVGYEQYF. The CDR3 bases are TGCAGTGCTAGCGAAGTAGGTTACGAGCAGTACTTC.

The genes are TRBV28 and TRBJ2-5; D ambiguous. The V gene lost 6 bases and the J gene lost 5 bases, with 28 bases spanning the gap. The CDR3 spans 18 residues. Germline V gene sequence: CDR1 MDHEN, CDR2 SYDVKM. CDR3: CASSPYHPLRSVWETQYF. In nucleotides, the CDR3 is TGTGCCAGCAGCCCATACCACCCCCTCAGAAGCGTATGGGAGACCCAGTACTTC.

This rearrangement joins TRBV25-1 to TRBJ2-3; possibly TRBD1 for D (6 bases). The germline V gene has CDR1 MGHDK and CDR2 SYGVNS. The ends were cut back, 5 bases at V and 0 bases at J, with 12 bases in the middle. The CDR3 length is 15 residues. The CDR3, as DNA: TGTGCCAGCAGTTTCGGGACAACTAGCACAGATACGCAGTATTTT. Translated: CASSFGTTSTDTQYF.

This chain links TRBV6-5 with TRBJ2-5, with TRBD1 matching 8 bases. Germline values: CDR1 MNHEY, CDR2 SVGAGI. The CDR3 runs 16 residues. The J segment lost 3 bases and the V segment lost 5 bases, leaving 11 bases of the junction unmatched. CDR3 coding DNA: TGTGCCAGCAGTCACGACAGGGGTGGCTTAAAAGAGACCCAGTACTTC. Translation: CASSHDRGGLKETQYF.

This clonotype was counted between two and nine times. V usage is TRBV20-1 and J usage is TRBJ2-7; TRBD2 is a possible D gene (5 bases). Germline V gives CDR1 DFQATT, CDR2 SNEGSKA (reference sequence). This CDR3 region has 15 residues. Trimming removed 3 bases at V and 3 bases at J, with 18 bases between. CDR3 sequence reads: CSARFLRETGYEQYF. CDR3 nucleotide sequence: TGCAGTGCTAGGTTTCTGAGGGAGACCGGCTACGAGCAGTACTTC.

This clonotype was found a few times. The chain couples TRBV18 to TRBJ2-7; 8 nucleotides line up with TRBD1. Looked up from germline, CDR1 is KGHSH and CDR2 is LQKENI. J lost 3 bases, V lost 4 bases, and 14 bases had no gene match. The CDR3 consists of 17 residues. CDR3: CASSQASLGQGYYEQYF. CDR3 in DNA: TGTGCCAGCTCACAGGCGTCATTAGGACAGGGATACTACGAGCAGTACTTC.

This clonotype was counted a few times. The J gene is TRBJ2-7, the V gene TRBV20-1, with no clear D. Germline loops: CDR1 DFQATT, CDR2 SNEGSKA (reference sequence). V lost 0 bases and J 0 bases, leaving 12 bases between the germline ends. This CDR3 region has 15 residues. The CDR3 is CSARDLAESSYEQYF. The CDR3, as DNA: TGCAGTGCTAGAGATCTGGCGGAGAGCTCCTACGAGCAGTACTTC.

The V gene is TRBV15, the J gene TRBJ2-7; 7 positions agree with TRBD2. The ends lost 5 bases at V and 3 bases at J; junction bases unmatched: 7. CDR1 LNHNV and CDR2 YYDKDF come from the germline V gene (reference sequence). The CDR3 has 14 residues. The CDR3: CATSLRGGSYEQYF. In DNA, the CDR3 is TGTGCCACCAGCCTAAGGGGAGGGAGCTACGAGCAGTACTTC.

This clonotype has just a few counts. The chain has TRBV6-5 and TRBJ2-3; perhaps D is TRBD1 or TRBD2 (5 bases each). This CDR3 spans 16 amino acids. V was trimmed by 5 bases and J by 1 base, leaving 16 bases between them. The germline V gene encodes CDR1 MNHEY and CDR2 SVGAGI. Written as DNA, the CDR3 is TGTGCCAGCAGTCAAGATGGGGGTAGGGGCACAGATACGCAGTATTTT. Translated: CASSQDGGRGTDTQYF.

The V and J genes are TRBV24-1 and TRBJ2-5; 8 bases line up with TRBD2. Germline CDR1 is KGHDR and CDR2 is SFDVKD. The trim removed 0 bases at V and 4 bases at J, leaving 6 bases unmatched. The CDR3 contains 16 residues. The CDR3 DNA reads TGTGCCACCAGTGATTTGGAAGCGGGAGTTCCAGAGACCCAGTACTTC. Translated, it gives CATSDLEAGVPETQYF.

The chain combines TRBV24-1 with TRBJ2-4; the D gene is possibly TRBD2 (5 bases). Looked up from germline, CDR1 is KGHDR and CDR2 is SFDVKD. The CDR3 spans 13 residues. The V end lost 3 bases, the J end lost 4 bases, and 6 bases lay between the germline ends. CDR3 sequence (DNA): TGTGCCACCAGTGATGAGGGTAAAAACATTCAGTACTTC. It codes for CATSDEGKNIQYF.

This CDR3 reads CSAPLAGKNTGELFF. Written as DNA, the CDR3 is TGCAGTGCGCCCCTGGCGGGGAAGAACACCGGGGAGCTGTTTTTT. The chain joins TRBV20-1 to TRBJ2-2, with TRBD2 as a possible D gene (6 bases). The germline CDR1 and CDR2 sequences are DFQATT and SNEGSKA (reference sequence). This CDR3 is 15 amino acids long. The V and J ends lost 6 bases and 1 base respectively, with 15 bases between them.

The J gene is TRBJ2-1, the V gene TRBV6-4, with 8 positions matching TRBD2. V dropped 5 bases and J dropped 8; count of bases not matched to a gene: 11. The germline gives CDR1 MRHNA, CDR2 SNTAGT. This CDR3 is built from 15 residues. The CDR3 protein is CASSTGTSPSHEQFF. In DNA form, the CDR3 reads TGTGCCAGCAGTACCGGGACTAGTCCTTCTCATGAGCAGTTCTTC.

This clonotype has just a few counts. V gene TRBV18 combines with J gene TRBJ2-1, with 14 bases identical to TRBD2. The CDR3 contains 16 residues. Germline V gene lookup returns CDR1 KGHSH and CDR2 LQKENI. The trim removed 5 bases at V and 4 bases at J, leaving 4 bases unmatched. The CDR3 reads CASSAGTSGGYNEQFF. CDR3 bases: TGTGCCAGCTCAGCCGGGACTAGCGGGGGATACAATGAGCAGTTCTTC.

This clonotype showed up many times. The chain recombines TRBV5-4 with TRBJ2-3; 7 bases are shared with TRBD2. Germline CDR1 and CDR2: SGHNT and YYREEE (reference sequence). J lost 0 bases, V lost 2 bases, and 6 bases had no gene match. This CDR3 has 16 amino acids. The CDR3 reads CASSFQRGSSTDTQYF. The CDR3, as DNA: TGTGCCAGCAGCTTCCAGCGGGGTTCTAGCACAGATACGCAGTATTTT.

There are a few counts of this clonotype. The rearrangement uses TRBV4-1 and TRBJ2-7; 9 bases map to TRBD1. The CDR3 is made up of 15 amino acids. Germline V CDR1 and CDR2: MGHRA, YSYEKL. Trimming at V came to 4 bases and at J to 2 bases, leaving 6 bases not matched to a gene. Written as DNA, the CDR3 is TGCGCCAGCAGCCGAGAGGGGACAGGGACCTACGAGCAGTACTTC. This gives the protein CASSREGTGTYEQYF.

This clonotype was seen a few times. The chain links TRBV7-9 to TRBJ2-7; D is undetermined. Germline V lookup: CDR1 SEHNR, CDR2 FQNEAQ (reference sequence). CDR3 size: 13 residues. V lost 4 bases to trimming and J lost 1 base, with 8 bases between them. The CDR3 nucleotides are TGTGCCAGCAGCTCCCGGGCTTCCTACGAGCAGTACTTC. The encoded protein is CASSSRASYEQYF.

V is TRBV27 and J is TRBJ2-6, with TRBD2 identical over 10 bases. The V gene end was trimmed by 3 bases and the J gene end by 4 bases; junction bases not matched to a gene: 9. Germline lookup yields CDR1 MNHEY and CDR2 SMNVEV (reference sequence). The CDR3 is 18 amino acids. Here the CDR3 DNA reads TGTGCCAGCAGTTTCGAGCGGGAGGGCCCGAGAGGGGCCAACGTCCTGACTTTC. It is translated as CASSFEREGPRGANVLTF.

The chain joins TRBV20-1 to TRBJ2-6, with D perhaps matching TRBD1 (6 bases). V was trimmed by 6 bases and J by 2 bases, leaving 11 bases between them. The CDR3 is 14 amino acids. Germline loops: CDR1 DFQATT, CDR2 SNEGSKA (reference sequence). The CDR3 DNA sequence: TGCAGTGCGGGCGCAGGGGCTGGGGCCAACGTCCTGACTTTC. As protein: CSAGAGAGANVLTF.

This clonotype was counted a few times. The genes are TRBV5-1 and TRBJ2-7, with 13 bases matching TRBD2. V shed 4 bases and J 3 bases; nucleotides not matched to a gene: 7. The germline V gene encodes CDR1 SGHRS and CDR2 YFSETQ. CDR3 length: 16 residues. This CDR3 is CASSLGTSGAGYEQYF. The CDR3 nucleotides read TGCGCCAGCAGCCTTGGGACTAGCGGGGCTGGCTACGAGCAGTACTTC.

The J gene is TRBJ2-7, the V gene TRBV29-1; no definite D call. From germline, CDR1 is SQVTM and CDR2 ANQGSEA. The CDR3 covers 12 residues. The V gene lost 4 bases and the J gene lost 1 base, with 8 bases spanning the gap. This CDR3 is CSVVALSYEQYF. CDR3 nucleotide sequence: TGCAGCGTTGTAGCCCTGTCCTACGAGCAGTACTTC.

V is TRBV5-1 and J is TRBJ1-2, with D perhaps matching TRBD1 (5 bases). V lost 0 bases and J 5 bases, leaving 11 bases between the germline ends. The CDR3 runs to 14 residues. CDR1 and CDR2 from the germline V gene are SGHRS and YFSETQ. The DNA of the CDR3 is TGCGCCAGCAGCTTGGAGGGGCCGAAGTATGGCTACACCTTC. Translated, it gives CASSLEGPKYGYTF. The full variable domain, its missing parts supplied by reference TRBV5-1 and TRBJ1-2, is KAGVTQTPRYLIKTRGQQVTLSCSPISGHRSVSWYQQTPGQGLQFLFEYFSETQRNKGNFPGRFSGRQFSNSRSEMNVSTLELGDSALYLCASSLEGPKYGYTFGSGTRLTVV.

The chain joins TRBV9 to TRBJ2-2, with a weak D call TRBD1 (5 bases). The germline CDR1 and CDR2 sequences are SGDLS and YYNGEE. The V end lost 1 base, the J end lost 1 base, and 8 bases lay between the germline ends. The CDR3 contains 15 residues. This chain's CDR3 is CASSVPGWNTGELFF. CDR3 DNA sequence: TGTGCCAGCAGCGTACCAGGGTGGAACACCGGGGAGCTGTTTTTT. Variable domain in full (rest from reference TRBV9 and TRBJ2-2): DSGVTQTPKHLITATGQRVTLRCSPRSGDLSVYWYQQSLDQGLQFLIQYYNGEERAKGNILERFSAQQFPDLHSELNLSSLELGDSALYFCASSVPGWNTGELFFGEGSRLTVL.

A few counts support this clonotype. The V gene is TRBV15, the J gene TRBJ2-7, with D possibly TRBD1 on 6 matching bases. V was shortened by 4 bases and J by 4 bases, with 8 bases between the two germline ends. The germline CDR1 and CDR2 sequences are LNHNV and YYDKDF (reference sequence). The CDR3 is made up of 12 amino acids. Here the CDR3 reads CATSTDRYEQYF. In nucleotides, the CDR3 is TGTGCCACCAGCACAGACAGGTACGAGCAGTACTTC.

This chain links TRBV7-2 with TRBJ2-1; 11 positions agree with TRBD1. This CDR3 contains 16 residues. V trimming: 5 bases; J trimming: 7 bases; junction bases outside the gene matches: 10. Germline lookup yields CDR1 SGHTA and CDR2 FQGNSA. The CDR3 sequence: CASSHQDRGHGNEQFF. The CDR3 DNA is TGTGCCAGCAGCCACCAGGACAGGGGGCACGGTAATGAGCAGTTCTTC.

In this sample, this clonotype turned up a few times. J is TRBJ2-1 and V is TRBV24-1; the D gene is possibly TRBD2 (5 bases). V dropped 5 bases and J dropped 1 base, with 14 bases sitting between them. This CDR3 is built from 16 residues. The V gene's germline CDR1 is KGHDR and CDR2 SFDVKD. The CDR3 protein is CATSGTTGLSYNEQFF. The CDR3, as DNA: TGTGCCACCAGTGGAACGACGGGGTTATCCTACAATGAGCAGTTCTTC.

The rearrangement links TRBV3-1 to TRBJ2-3; the D gene is possibly TRBD2 (5 bases). CDR1 LGHDT and CDR2 YNNKEL come from the germline V gene (reference sequence). This CDR3 has 15 amino acids. The V and J ends lost 4 bases and 1 base respectively, with 12 bases between them. The CDR3 nucleotides read TGTGCCAGCAGCCCTCAAGGACTGCGCACAGATACGCAGTATTTT. This gives the protein CASSPQGLRTDTQYF.

The rearrangement links TRBV7-9 to TRBJ1-2; D ambiguous. The CDR3 covers 13 residues. The germline gives CDR1 SEHNR, CDR2 FQNEAQ (reference sequence). V was cut by 1 base and J by 6 bases, with 9 bases left in between. CDR3 nucleotide sequence: TGTGCCAGCAGCTTAGTAGATTCGGATGGCTACACCTTC. Translation: CASSLVDSDGYTF. Full variable domain (outside the CDR3, taken from reference TRBV7-9 and TRBJ1-2): DTGVSQNPRHKITKRGQNVTFRCDPISEHNRLYWYRQTLGQGPEFLTYFQNEAQLEKSRLLSDRFSAERPKGSFSTLEIQRTEQGDSAMYLCASSLVDSDGYTFGSGTRLTVV.